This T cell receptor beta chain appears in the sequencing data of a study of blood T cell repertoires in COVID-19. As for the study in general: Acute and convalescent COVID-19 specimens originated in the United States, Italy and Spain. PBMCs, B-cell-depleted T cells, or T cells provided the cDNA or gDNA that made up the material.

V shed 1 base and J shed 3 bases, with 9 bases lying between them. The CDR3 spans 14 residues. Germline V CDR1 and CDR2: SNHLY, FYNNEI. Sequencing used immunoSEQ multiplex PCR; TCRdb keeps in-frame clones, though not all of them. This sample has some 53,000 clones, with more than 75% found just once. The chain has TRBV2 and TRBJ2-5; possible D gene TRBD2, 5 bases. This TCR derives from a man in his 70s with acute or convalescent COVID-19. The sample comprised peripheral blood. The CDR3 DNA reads TGTGCCAGCAGTGAAGAACTAGTCAAAGAGACCCAGTACTTC. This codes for CASSEELVKETQYF.